The T cell receptor beta chain described here comes from a study of human T cells and chemical hapten exposure. Study outcomes and limitations: Given that the donors had alopecia, their immune response may differ from that seen in healthy people. No shift was seen in TCRs above 1 in 1000 frequency with DPC sensitization.

At least ten counts were recorded for this clonotype. Its target is not known. Germline assignment: CDR1 SGHAT and CDR2 FQNNGV. The germline V and J ends were trimmed by 1 base and 7 bases, with 14 bases remaining between them. The CDR3 extends over 15 amino acids. A single record per CDR3 protein comes from TCRdb applying MiXCR to the RACE reads. The sample has tens of thousands of distinct CDR3 sequences; around 15% are singletons. The time point: pre-sensitization, week 0. Treatment meaning: therapeutic diphenylcyclopropenone sensitization with weekly scalp DPC. Extraction of total RNA was performed on unfractionated whole blood.

The sequence derives from a woman in her forties or fifties with alopecia areata. Some clones in this sample may be carry-over from other donors' samples. This specimen was whole blood, taken in connection with sensitization to the hapten diphenylcyclopropenone (DPC). The chain combines TRBV11-2 with TRBJ1-5; D is ambiguous. Here the CDR3 reads CASSLAGGREQPQHF. CDR3 in DNA: TGTGCCAGCAGCTTAGCGGGAGGGAGGGAGCAGCCCCAGCATTTT.